A selection of T cell receptor beta chains follows, all from one sample in a study of siplizumab effects on memory and regulatory T cells. Assay used: immunoSEQ multiplex PCR; TCRdb lists only in-frame clones, some missing. The sample consists of about 82,000 clones, about 87% of them appearing once. The sample was Tregs sorted from blood. Every receptor here comes from a human donor in good health. The CDR3 runs from the conserved cysteine through the conserved F or W. D genes are given only for firm matches. Rows may omit the clone size; those that give it use once, few, many or a size class.

j_call: TRBJ2-2
d_call: TRBD1
v_call: TRBV18
clone_size: .
cdr3_nt: TGTGCCAGCTCACCACGTAGTCCGGGACAGCGCGGGGAGCTGTTTTTT
cdr3_aa: CASSPRSPGQRGELFF

j_call: TRBJ1-1
d_call: TRBD1
v_call: TRBV18
clone_size: few
cdr3_nt: TGTGCCAGCTCACCAAGGGACAGGGGCAACACTGAAGCTTTCTTT
cdr3_aa: CASSPRDRGNTEAFF

j_call: TRBJ2-7
d_call: .
v_call: TRBV11-2
clone_size: .
cdr3_nt: TGTGCCAGCAGCTTAAGGTCTCCGAGCTACGAGCAGTACTTC
cdr3_aa: CASSLRSPSYEQYF

j_call: TRBJ1-2
d_call: TRBD1
v_call: TRBV28
clone_size: .
cdr3_nt: TGTGCCAGCAGTTTATCGGGACAGGGGAGGGGTGGCTACACCTTC
cdr3_aa: CASSLSGQGRGGYTF

j_call: TRBJ1-3
d_call: .
v_call: TRBV2
clone_size: few
cdr3_nt: TGTGCCAGCAGTGACGGCATAGGAAACACCATATATTTT
cdr3_aa: CASSDGIGNTIYF

j_call: TRBJ2-7
d_call: .
v_call: TRBV6-5
clone_size: .
cdr3_nt: TGTGCCAGCAGCTCCCCGGGACCCACCTACGAGCAGTACTTC
cdr3_aa: CASSSPGPTYEQYF

j_call: TRBJ1-2
d_call: .
v_call: TRBV6-1
clone_size: .
cdr3_nt: TGTGCCAGCAGTGAGGGACACCGGAAGAACTTCTATGGCTACACCTTC
cdr3_aa: CASSEGHRKNFYGYTF

j_call: TRBJ2-1
d_call: .
v_call: TRBV5-1
clone_size: .
cdr3_nt: TGCGCCAGCAGCTTGGGCGGAGGTGCCTACAATGAGCAGTTCTTC
cdr3_aa: CASSLGGGAYNEQFF

j_call: TRBJ1-6
d_call: .
v_call: TRBV5-4
clone_size: .
cdr3_nt: TGTGCCAGCAACCGTTGGGGGAGCTCCTATAATTCACCCCTCCACTTT
cdr3_aa: CASNRWGSSYNSPLHF

j_call: TRBJ2-7
d_call: .
v_call: TRBV4-2
clone_size: .
cdr3_nt: TGTGCCAGCAGATCCTACGACAGAGGTAACTACGAGCAGTACTTC
cdr3_aa: CASRSYDRGNYEQYF

j_call: TRBJ1-2
d_call: .
v_call: TRBV2
clone_size: .
cdr3_nt: TGTGCCAGCAGTGAAAGGGGCCCTTTCTATGGCTACACCTTC
cdr3_aa: CASSERGPFYGYTF

j_call: TRBJ2-3
d_call: .
v_call: TRBV4-1
clone_size: .
cdr3_nt: TGCGCCAGCAGCCAGCAGGGGACAGATACGCAGTATTTT
cdr3_aa: CASSQQGTDTQYF

j_call: TRBJ2-5
d_call: .
v_call: TRBV7-9
clone_size: .
cdr3_nt: TGTGCCAGCAGCTCCCGGGGTGGGGCAGAGACCCAGTACTTC
cdr3_aa: CASSSRGGAETQYF

j_call: TRBJ2-5
d_call: .
v_call: TRBV19
clone_size: .
cdr3_nt: TGTGCCAGTACTCGGACGGCTTCAGGGACCCAGTACTTC
cdr3_aa: CASTRTASGTQYF

j_call: TRBJ1-1
d_call: .
v_call: TRBV29-1
clone_size: .
cdr3_nt: TGCAGCGCAGGGGTAGATGGCGCTGAAGCTTTCTTT
cdr3_aa: CSAGVDGAEAFF

j_call: TRBJ1-5
d_call: .
v_call: TRBV18
clone_size: .
cdr3_nt: TGTGCCAGCTCGACGGTAGGGGAGGTACAGCCCCAGCATTTT
cdr3_aa: CASSTVGEVQPQHF

j_call: TRBJ1-1
d_call: .
v_call: TRBV5-5
clone_size: .
cdr3_nt: TGTGCCAGCAGCTTGGCCGTGTGGAACACTGAAGCTTTCTTT
cdr3_aa: CASSLAVWNTEAFF

j_call: TRBJ2-6
d_call: .
v_call: TRBV28
clone_size: .
cdr3_nt: TGTGCCAGCAGTCCACACCCCGGAAGGGGCTCTGGGGCCAACGTCCTGACTTTC
cdr3_aa: CASSPHPGRGSGANVLTF

j_call: TRBJ2-3
d_call: .
v_call: TRBV7-9
clone_size: .
cdr3_nt: TGTGCCAGCAGCCCCACAGATACGCAGTATTTT
cdr3_aa: CASSPTDTQYF

j_call: TRBJ2-5
d_call: TRBD2
v_call: TRBV9
clone_size: once
cdr3_nt: TGTGCCAGCAGCCGCGGGAGAAGTCAAGAGACCCAGTACTTC
cdr3_aa: CASSRGRSQETQYF

j_call: TRBJ1-2
d_call: TRBD1
v_call: TRBV23-1
clone_size: .
cdr3_nt: TGCGCCAGCAGTCAATCCTCCACCGGGACAGGGTTGTTTGGCTACACCTTC
cdr3_aa: CASSQSSTGTGLFGYTF

j_call: TRBJ1-4
d_call: .
v_call: TRBV5-1
clone_size: .
cdr3_nt: TGCGCCAGCAGCCGGTCCTCCCAGGGTTTAGGGATCGGGGAACTGTTTTTT
cdr3_aa: CASSRSSQGLGIGELFF

j_call: TRBJ1-2
d_call: .
v_call: TRBV28
clone_size: .
cdr3_nt: TGTGCCAGCGGACCGTTTTACTATGGCTACACCTTC
cdr3_aa: CASGPFYYGYTF

j_call: TRBJ2-3
d_call: .
v_call: TRBV5-4
clone_size: .
cdr3_nt: TGCGCCAGCAGCCTTCAAGGTACAGATACGCAGTATTTT
cdr3_aa: CASSLQGTDTQYF

j_call: TRBJ1-6
d_call: TRBD1
v_call: TRBV18
clone_size: .
cdr3_nt: TGTGCCAGCTCCCCCCAGGGGGGATTTAATTCACCCCTCCACTTT
cdr3_aa: CASSPQGGFNSPLHF

j_call: TRBJ1-4
d_call: .
v_call: TRBV19
clone_size: .
cdr3_nt: TGTGCCAGTAGTATCCCGGGATTGGAACTGTTTTTT
cdr3_aa: CASSIPGLELFF

j_call: TRBJ1-1
d_call: TRBD1
v_call: TRBV7-9
clone_size: .
cdr3_nt: TGTGCCAGCAGCTTAGACGCAGGCAGGGGGTCTGAAGCTTTCTTT
cdr3_aa: CASSLDAGRGSEAFF

j_call: TRBJ1-2
d_call: .
v_call: TRBV5-4
clone_size: .
cdr3_nt: TGTGCCAGCAGCCGATTTGGAGGGGAACTCTGGGGCTACACCTTC
cdr3_aa: CASSRFGGELWGYTF

j_call: TRBJ1-3
d_call: .
v_call: TRBV11-2
clone_size: .
cdr3_nt: TGTGCCAGCAGCCCCGGTGCAGGGATCACCATATATTTT
cdr3_aa: CASSPGAGITIYF

j_call: TRBJ1-5
d_call: TRBD1
v_call: TRBV2
clone_size: .
cdr3_nt: TGTGCCAGCTCTCTTGACAGGGGCAATCAGCCCCAGCATTTT
cdr3_aa: CASSLDRGNQPQHF

j_call: TRBJ1-1
d_call: .
v_call: TRBV2
clone_size: many
cdr3_nt: TGTGCCAGCAGTCCCGGCCTGATTGGGGGGGAAGGGAACACTGAAGCTTTCTTT
cdr3_aa: CASSPGLIGGEGNTEAFF

j_call: TRBJ1-1
d_call: TRBD1
v_call: TRBV6-1
clone_size: .
cdr3_nt: TGTGCCAGCAGTAAGGTAACAGGGGGCACTGAAGCTTTCTTT
cdr3_aa: CASSKVTGGTEAFF

j_call: TRBJ2-3
d_call: .
v_call: TRBV5-1
clone_size: .
cdr3_nt: TGCGCCAGCAGCTTCCTGGGGGCAGATACGCAGTATTTT
cdr3_aa: CASSFLGADTQYF

j_call: TRBJ2-2
d_call: .
v_call: TRBV25-1
clone_size: .
cdr3_nt: TGTGCCAGCAGTGAATGGGCCAGGGGGGCCGGGGAGCTGTTTTTT
cdr3_aa: CASSEWARGAGELFF

j_call: TRBJ1-5
d_call: .
v_call: TRBV19
clone_size: .
cdr3_nt: TGTGCCAGTAGTAGGGTAAGCAATCAGCCCCAGCATTTT
cdr3_aa: CASSRVSNQPQHF

j_call: TRBJ2-7
d_call: .
v_call: TRBV18
clone_size: .
cdr3_nt: TGTGCCAGCTCACCATGGAGGGGCACCTACGAGCAGTACTTC
cdr3_aa: CASSPWRGTYEQYF

j_call: TRBJ1-5
d_call: TRBD1
v_call: TRBV6-1
clone_size: .
cdr3_nt: TGTGCCAGCAGTGAAGCAGCAGGGGGAGCCAATCAGCCCCAGCATTTT
cdr3_aa: CASSEAAGGANQPQHF

j_call: TRBJ1-2
d_call: .
v_call: TRBV6-5
clone_size: .
cdr3_nt: TGTGCCAGCTCTCAGGCAGGGGCGAACTATGGCTACACCTTC
cdr3_aa: CASSQAGANYGYTF

j_call: TRBJ2-1
d_call: .
v_call: TRBV10-3
clone_size: .
cdr3_nt: TGTGCCATCAGTGACCTACCCTACAATGAGCAGTTCTTC
cdr3_aa: CAISDLPYNEQFF

j_call: TRBJ2-1
d_call: .
v_call: TRBV18
clone_size: .
cdr3_nt: TGTGCCAGCTCACGGGTCGGGGGCTCGGGGGATGAGCAGTTCTTC
cdr3_aa: CASSRVGGSGDEQFF

j_call: TRBJ1-5
d_call: .
v_call: TRBV7-9
clone_size: .
cdr3_nt: TGTGCCAGCAGCCATTCCCCCACGGGGGGCTTTAATCAGCCCCAGCATTTT
cdr3_aa: CASSHSPTGGFNQPQHF

j_call: TRBJ1-6
d_call: .
v_call: TRBV28
clone_size: .
cdr3_nt: TGTGCCAGCGTTACCGTCCGGGCCTATAATTCACCCCTCCACTTT
cdr3_aa: CASVTVRAYNSPLHF

j_call: TRBJ2-2
d_call: .
v_call: TRBV28
clone_size: .
cdr3_nt: TGTGCCAGCAGGCGAGGGGGGGCAGAGGCCGGGGAGCTGTTTTTT
cdr3_aa: CASRRGGAEAGELFF